The 8 T cell receptor beta chains below all came from one sample that was sequenced in a study of blood T cell repertoires in COVID-19. Data came from immunoSEQ multiplex PCR; TCRdb stores just in-frame clones and leaves some out. Of roughly 150,000 clones in the sample, more than 75% were seen once. The sample consisted of peripheral blood. The receptors originated from a woman older than 75 with COVID-19, enrolled during active disease.

V gene TRBV18 combines with J gene TRBJ2-5, with 7 bases that match TRBD2. The CDR3 has 16 residues. Germline trimming cut 0 bases from V and 4 bases from J; bases unmatched to any gene: 8. Germline-derived CDR1 and CDR2 are KGHSH and LQKENI. The CDR3 is CASSPPGDYTRETQYF. The CDR3 region has the DNA TGTGCCAGCTCACCACCCGGGGACTACACCAGAGAGACCCAGTACTTC.

The gene calls are TRBV4-3 and TRBJ1-4, with D possibly TRBD1 on 5 matching bases. Germline CDR1 is LGHNA and CDR2 is YSLEER. The V end was cut by 0 bases, the J end by 8 bases, with 16 bases between. The CDR3 covers 16 residues. CDR3 in DNA: TGCGCCAGCAGCCAAGATCTCCAGCGCGGGGGGGAAAAACTGTTTTTT. Translated: CASSQDLQRGGEKLFF.

The chain has TRBV7-2 and TRBJ2-1, with 10 nucleotides matching TRBD2. Germline V gives CDR1 SGHTA, CDR2 FQGNSA. V was pared by 1 base and J by 1 base, with 7 bases of the junction left unmatched. CDR3 length equals 18 residues. The CDR3 loop is CASSLVPLAGASYNEQFF. DNA for the CDR3: TGTGCCAGCAGCTTAGTCCCGCTAGCGGGGGCATCCTACAATGAGCAGTTCTTC.

V and J are TRBV14 and TRBJ2-5; D is unclear. This CDR3 is built from 13 residues. Trimming took off 4 bases at V and 1 base at J, with 7 bases between the two ends. Germline V gene lookup returns CDR1 SGHDN and CDR2 FVKESK. The CDR3 region is CASSLQAQETQYF. DNA of the CDR3: TGTGCCAGCAGCCTCCAGGCCCAAGAGACCCAGTACTTC.

The genes are TRBV5-1 and TRBJ2-7, with 7 bases that match TRBD2. The CDR3 consists of 15 residues. Germline-derived CDR1 and CDR2 are SGHRS and YFSETQ. The V and J ends lost 5 bases and 6 bases, in that order; junction bases with no gene match: 14. The CDR3 here is CASSWTGGSFSEQYF. The CDR3 DNA sequence: TGCGCCAGCAGTTGGACGGGAGGCTCTTTTAGCGAGCAGTACTTC.

This clone was detected only once. The chain carries TRBV5-1 and TRBJ1-4; a weak D match, TRBD1 (6 bases). Germline CDR1 reads SGHRS; CDR2 reads YFSETQ. The CDR3 runs to 15 residues. Trimming took off 7 bases at V and 0 bases at J, with 13 bases between the two ends. The CDR3 loop reads CASRTDHATNEKLFF. CDR3 in DNA: TGCGCCAGCCGGACAGACCATGCAACTAATGAAAAACTGTTTTTT.

V usage is TRBV6-1 and J usage is TRBJ1-5; perhaps TRBD1 as D (5 bases). Germline-derived CDR1 and CDR2 are MNHNS and SASEGT. The CDR3 is made up of 15 amino acids. V was trimmed by 2 bases and J by 1 base, leaving 9 bases between them. The CDR3 DNA reads as TGTGCCAGCAGTGAATTGGCAGGGAGCAATCAGCCCCAGCATTTT. As protein: CASSELAGSNQPQHF.

This chain uses TRBV15 with TRBJ1-5; D ambiguous. Germline-derived CDR1 and CDR2 are LNHNV and YYDKDF (reference sequence). The CDR3 consists of 15 residues. V was shortened by 0 bases and J by 2 bases, with 8 bases between the two germline ends. The CDR3, as DNA: TGTGCCACCAGCAGAGATGTTTCGGGCAATCAGCCCCAGCATTTT. This codes for CATSRDVSGNQPQHF.